The present entry profiles one TCR beta chain with its context. The antigen is undetermined. Sequencing was performed with immunoSEQ multiplex PCR; in TCRdb, only in-frame clones are kept and a portion is missing. The data show around 50,000 clones, with 60% to 75% seen just once and about 7% held by the top ten. This entry belongs to a study of vaccination effects on CD4 cells after COVID-19. Study details: Post-vaccine specimens arrived a median 72 days past the second dose.

Germline V gives CDR1 SGHNT, CDR2 YYREEE (reference sequence). V gave up 3 bases and J gave up 7 bases; unmatched junction bases: 15. There are 16 residues in the CDR3. Overall study findings and caveats: In the late period after vaccination, infection- and vaccine-induced clones contracted markedly. Early post-infection timepoints were absent, and convalescent patients were few.

Isolating CD4+ T cells followed around nine days of culture. Participants got two doses of BNT162b2 or mRNA-1273 vaccine. All vaccine recipients tested negative for nucleocapsid antibodies and had never contracted SARS-CoV-2 infection. The genes are TRBV5-4 and TRBJ1-2; 7 nucleotides match TRBD1. The sequence was collected from a human donor who received a COVID-19 vaccine. Here the sequenced sample was CD4+ T cells from PBMCs cultured without peptide, taken after COVID-19 vaccination. Written as DNA, the CDR3 is TGTGCCAGCAGCTCAATGACATACAGGGGAGAGGCTGGCTACACCTTC. This codes for CASSSMTYRGEAGYTF.